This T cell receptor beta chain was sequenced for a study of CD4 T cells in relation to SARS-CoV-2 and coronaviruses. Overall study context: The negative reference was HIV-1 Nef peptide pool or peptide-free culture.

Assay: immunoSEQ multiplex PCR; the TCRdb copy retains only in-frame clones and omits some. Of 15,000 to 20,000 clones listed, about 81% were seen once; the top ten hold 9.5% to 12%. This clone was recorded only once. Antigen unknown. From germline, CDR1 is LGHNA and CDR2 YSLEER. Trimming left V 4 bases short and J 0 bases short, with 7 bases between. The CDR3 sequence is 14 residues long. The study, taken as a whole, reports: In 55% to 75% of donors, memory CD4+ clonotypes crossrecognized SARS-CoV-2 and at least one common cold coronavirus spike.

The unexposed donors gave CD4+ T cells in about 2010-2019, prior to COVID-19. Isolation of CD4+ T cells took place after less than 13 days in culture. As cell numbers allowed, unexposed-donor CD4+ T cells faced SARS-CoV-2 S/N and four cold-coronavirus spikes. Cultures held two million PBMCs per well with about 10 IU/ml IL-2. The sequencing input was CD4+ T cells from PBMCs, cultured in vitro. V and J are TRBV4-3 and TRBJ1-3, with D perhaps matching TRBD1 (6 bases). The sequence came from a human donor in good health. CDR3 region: CASSRDISGNTIYF. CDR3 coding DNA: TGCGCCAGCAGCCGGGACATCTCTGGAAACACCATATATTTT.